The 22 T cell receptor beta chains given below trace back to one sample, sequenced in a study of blood T cell repertoires in COVID-19. The assay was immunoSEQ multiplex PCR, and TCRdb's table has in-frame clones only and misses some. There are 400,000 or so clones in the sample; around 87% occur only once, and about 2.1% lies in the top ten. Sequencing was performed on PBMCs or T cells enriched from blood (not recorded which). The receptors here all came from a man between 35 and 55 years old in a cohort exposed to, infected with or recovered from COVID-19 (not recorded which).

The chain is built from TRBV7-2 and TRBJ2-2; TRBD1 agrees at 10 bases. V lost 4 bases and J lost 4; bases outside the gene matches: 3. The CDR3 covers 15 residues. Germline V gene sequence: CDR1 SGHTA, CDR2 FQGNSA. The CDR3 is CASSSWTGGTGELFF. The CDR3 DNA reads as TGTGCCAGCAGCTCTTGGACAGGGGGCACCGGGGAGCTGTTTTTT. The full variable domain, in which reference TRBV7-2 and TRBJ2-2 provide the parts outside the CDR3, is GAGVSQSPSNKVTEKGKDVELRCDPISGHTALYWYRQSLGQGLEFLIYFQGNSAPDKSGLPSDRFSAERTGGSVSTLTIQRTQQEDSAVYLCASSSWTGGTGELFFGEGSRLTVL.

CDR3 in amino acids: CASSDSGRTYEQYF. CDR3 DNA: TGTGCCAGCAGTGATAGCGGGAGAACCTACGAGCAGTACTTC. The gene calls are TRBV6-1 and TRBJ2-7, with TRBD2 matching over 9 bases. The trim removed 3 bases at V and 2 bases at J, leaving 2 bases unmatched. CDR3 length: 14 residues. Germline lookup yields CDR1 MNHNS and CDR2 SASEGT.

The gene calls are TRBV14 and TRBJ2-7, with D unresolved. V shed 4 bases and J shed 6 bases, with 16 bases lying between them. Germline values: CDR1 SGHDN, CDR2 FVKESK. The CDR3 sequence is 14 residues long. The CDR3 sequence is CASSLGARGSEQYF. DNA of the CDR3: TGTGCCAGCAGCCTTGGAGCTAGAGGTAGCGAGCAGTACTTC.

This sequence joins TRBV28 and TRBJ1-5; D is ambiguous. Germline-derived CDR1 and CDR2 are MDHEN and SYDVKM. The CDR3 spans 14 residues. V lost 4 bases, J lost 2 bases, and 9 bases lay in between. The CDR3 coding sequence is TGTGCCAGCAGTTGGTACCAGGGCAATCAGCCCCAGCATTTT. Translating it yields CASSWYQGNQPQHF. The full variable domain, completed using reference TRBV28 and TRBJ1-5, is DVKVTQSSRYLVKRTGEKVFLECVQDMDHENMFWYRQDPGLGLRLIYFSYDVKMKEKGDIPEGYSVSREKKERFSLILESASTNQTSMYLCASSWYQGNQPQHFGDGTRLSIL.

The rearrangement joins TRBV7-2 to TRBJ1-1, with 8 bases that match TRBD1. V trimming: 5 bases; J trimming: 4 bases; junction bases outside the gene matches: 6. The CDR3 runs 14 residues. From germline, CDR1 is SGHTA and CDR2 FQGNSA. The CDR3 DNA is TGTGCCAGCAGCCCCAGGGGGCGATCCACTGAAGCTTTCTTT. Translating it yields CASSPRGRSTEAFF.

The chain employs TRBV7-2 and TRBJ1-5; D possibly corresponds to TRBD1 (5 bases). Trimming removed 2 bases at V and 3 bases at J, with 11 bases between. CDR1 SGHTA and CDR2 FQGNSA come from the germline V gene. CDR3 size: 15 residues. The CDR3 nucleotides are TGTGCCAGCAGCTTATTGGGGCTCTACAATCAGCCCCAGCATTTT. Translated: CASSLLGLYNQPQHF.

CDR3 sequence reads: CASSPGGAGTGELFF. CDR3 DNA sequence: TGTGCCAGCAGCCCAGGGGGCGCGGGTACCGGGGAGCTGTTTTTT. This chain links TRBV6-5 with TRBJ2-2, with 8 bases that match TRBD1. V lost 6 bases and J lost 5; bases outside the gene matches: 8. The germline V gene has CDR1 MNHEY and CDR2 SVGAGI. This CDR3 comprises 15 residues.

The table lists this clone with a few counts. The chain links TRBV10-3 to TRBJ2-7; 11 bases match TRBD1. The CDR3 totals 15 residues. Germline lookup yields CDR1 ENHRY and CDR2 SYGVKD. Trimming took 2 bases from V and 5 from J; bases not matched to a gene: 5. The DNA of the CDR3 is TGTGCCATCAGTGAGGCCGGGACAGGGGGAGACGAGCAGTACTTC. It codes for CAISEAGTGGDEQYF.

This rearrangement joins TRBV29-1 to TRBJ1-3; 8 nucleotides align to TRBD1. The CDR3 runs 14 residues. Germline-derived CDR1 and CDR2 are SQVTM and ANQGSEA. Trimming removed 6 bases from V and 2 bases from J; junction bases left unmatched: 6. The CDR3 spells CSVRGQGAGNTIYF. The CDR3 nucleotides are TGCAGCGTCCGTGGACAGGGAGCTGGAAACACCATATATTTT.

This chain links TRBV18 with TRBJ1-4, with 7 bases aligning to TRBD1. Per the germline V gene, CDR1 is KGHSH and CDR2 is LQKENI. This CDR3 contains 13 residues. Trimming took 8 bases from V and 5 from J; bases not matched to a gene: 5. CDR3 residues: CASQGQENEKLFF. Here the CDR3 DNA reads TGTGCCAGCCAAGGACAGGAAAATGAAAAACTGTTTTTT.

This chain joins TRBV27 and TRBJ2-7, with 9 nucleotides matching TRBD1. Germline trimming cut 11 bases from V and 4 bases from J; bases unmatched to any gene: 12. Germline-derived CDR1 and CDR2 are MNHEY and SMNVEV (reference sequence). CDR3 length equals 14 residues. In DNA form, the CDR3 reads TGTGCCTGCTCTCCGGGACAGGGATCGTACGAGCAGTACTTC. It specifies CACSPGQGSYEQYF.

The chain joins TRBV5-4 to TRBJ2-7, with 8 bases identical to TRBD1. The CDR3 runs 15 residues. Germline V CDR1 and CDR2: SGHNT, YYREEE (reference sequence). Trimming removed 4 bases from V and 1 base from J; junction bases left unmatched: 7. CDR3 amino acids: CASSRTGSSSYEQYF. As DNA, the CDR3 is TGTGCCAGCAGCCGGACAGGGTCCAGTTCCTACGAGCAGTACTTC.

This clone was found a few times. J is TRBJ1-3 and V is TRBV4-1; D gene uncertain. This CDR3 is built from 17 residues. Looked up from germline, CDR1 is MGHRA and CDR2 is YSYEKL. V gave up 4 bases and J gave up 1 base, with 17 bases separating them. CDR3 sequence: CASSPNFDGGSGNTIYF. The CDR3 DNA sequence: TGCGCCAGCAGCCCCAATTTCGATGGAGGGTCTGGAAACACCATATATTTT.

This clone was counted a single time. This chain connects TRBV7-8 to TRBJ2-1; 12 positions match TRBD2. Per germline, CDR1 SGHVS and CDR2 FQNEAQ. Trimming at V came to 5 bases and at J to 7 bases, leaving 12 bases not matched to a gene. This CDR3 contains 17 residues. CDR3 in DNA: TGTGCCAGCAGCCCACGACTAGCGGGAGTCGGCTTTAATGAGCAGTTCTTC. Translating gives CASSPRLAGVGFNEQFF.

This clone was seen just once. The chain has TRBV25-1 and TRBJ1-2, with D perhaps TRBD1 (6 bases). Germline CDR1 and CDR2: MGHDK and SYGVNS. V shed 6 bases and J shed 2 bases, with 10 bases lying between them. The CDR3 runs 13 residues. The CDR3 protein is CASSQTGNYGYTF. DNA for the CDR3: TGTGCCAGCAGCCAAACAGGGAACTATGGCTACACCTTC.

The V gene is TRBV14, the J gene TRBJ1-1; maybe TRBD1 (5 bases). Germline-derived CDR1 and CDR2 are SGHDN and FVKESK. The germline V and J ends were trimmed by 0 bases and 11 bases, with 7 bases remaining between them. The CDR3 totals 11 residues. In DNA, the CDR3 is TGTGCCAGCAGCCAAGACAGGGCGGCTTTCTTT. Its protein is CASSQDRAAFF.

This chain connects TRBV19 to TRBJ2-1, with TRBD2 identical over 10 bases. Trimming cost V 2 bases and J 7 bases; bases outside gene matches: 2. Germline V gene lookup returns CDR1 LNHDA and CDR2 SQIVND (reference sequence). The CDR3 length is 14 residues. For the CDR3, the DNA is TGTGCCAGTAGTATATCGGGACTAGCGAATGAGCAGTTCTTC. Amino acids: CASSISGLANEQFF. Complete variable domain (other parts from reference TRBV19 and TRBJ2-1): DGGITQSPKYLFRKEGQNVTLSCEQNLNHDAMYWYRQDPGQGLRLIYYSQIVNDFQKGDIAEGYSVSREKKESFPLTVTSAQKNPTAFYLCASSISGLANEQFFGPGTRLTVL.

This rearrangement joins TRBV19 to TRBJ2-5; D possibly corresponds to TRBD2 (6 bases). Looked up from germline, CDR1 is LNHDA and CDR2 is SQIVND (reference sequence). The CDR3 runs 15 residues. Trimming left V 6 bases short and J 0 bases short, with 14 bases between. CDR3 in amino acids: CASSFTRTNQETQYF. CDR3 DNA: TGTGCCAGTAGCTTCACGAGGACTAACCAAGAGACCCAGTACTTC.

CDR3 loop: CASSPRGSAYEQYF. The CDR3 DNA reads TGTGCCAGCAGCCCCAGGGGGTCGGCCTACGAGCAGTACTTC. The V call is TRBV7-2, the J call TRBJ2-7, with 7 bases matching TRBD1. V was clipped by 5 bases and J by 2 bases; unmatched bases: 6. The CDR3 is 14 amino acids. From germline, CDR1 is SGHTA and CDR2 FQGNSA.

The chain combines TRBV5-1 with TRBJ1-4; maybe TRBD1 (6 bases). Germline CDR1 is SGHRS and CDR2 is YFSETQ. This CDR3 is built from 16 residues. V was pared by 4 bases and J by 1 base, with 14 bases between. CDR3 coding DNA: TGCGCCAGCAGCCCGCAGGGGTTTGAAACTAATGAAAAACTGTTTTTT. This gives the protein CASSPQGFETNEKLFF. Looking up the rest from reference TRBV5-1 and TRBJ1-4 gives the full variable domain: KAGVTQTPRYLIKTRGQQVTLSCSPISGHRSVSWYQQTPGQGLQFLFEYFSETQRNKGNFPGRFSGRQFSNSRSEMNVSTLELGDSALYLCASSPQGFETNEKLFFGSGTQLSVL.

This rearrangement joins TRBV5-1 to TRBJ1-3; D not certain. Trimming shortened V by 5 bases and J by 0 bases, and 6 bases separated the two germline ends. This CDR3 spans 13 amino acids. Per the germline V gene, CDR1 is SGHRS and CDR2 is YFSETQ. CDR3 amino acids: CASRTFSGNTIYF. CDR3 nucleotides: TGCGCCAGCAGAACATTCTCTGGAAACACCATATATTTT.

V gene TRBV19 combines with J gene TRBJ1-2, with D hard to call. V lost 9 bases, J lost 4 bases, and 9 bases lay in between. Germline values: CDR1 LNHDA, CDR2 SQIVND (reference sequence). This CDR3 has 11 amino acids. The CDR3 coding sequence is TGTGCCAGGTCTCCTCCCTATGGCTACACCTTC. It specifies CARSPPYGYTF.